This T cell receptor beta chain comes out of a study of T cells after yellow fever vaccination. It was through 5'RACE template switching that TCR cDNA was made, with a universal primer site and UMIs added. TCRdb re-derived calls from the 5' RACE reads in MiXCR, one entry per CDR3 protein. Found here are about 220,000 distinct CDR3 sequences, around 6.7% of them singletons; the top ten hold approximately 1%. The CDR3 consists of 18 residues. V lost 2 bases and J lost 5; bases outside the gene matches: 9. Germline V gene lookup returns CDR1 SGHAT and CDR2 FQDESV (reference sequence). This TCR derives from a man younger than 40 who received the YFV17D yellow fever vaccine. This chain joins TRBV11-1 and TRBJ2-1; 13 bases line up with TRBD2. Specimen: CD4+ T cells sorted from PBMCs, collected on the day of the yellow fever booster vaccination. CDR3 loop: CASSLNPPGLAGNNEQFF. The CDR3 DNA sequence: TGTGCCAGCAGCTTAAATCCCCCGGGACTAGCGGGGAACAATGAGCAGTTCTTC.